The 32 T cell receptor beta chains in this list originate from one sample, sequenced in a study of immune heterogeneity within non-small cell lung tumors listed by TCRdb under 2018. TCRdb records HiSeq X Ten as the sequencer. The TCR beta CDR3 region was amplified with a multiplex PCR system whose first round of about 11 cycles used 32 V-gene forward primers and 13 J-gene reverse primers. TCRdb reanalyzed the raw reads on its own, using fastp at Q25 for trimming and MiXCR for clone calling, and kept in-frame beta chains. Merged by CDR3 protein, the rows form single entries marked with the most common genes and DNA. The sample yields 10,000 to 15,000 distinct CDR3 sequences; 23% were counted once. The top ten clones comprise over 10% of the sample. For the TCR template, genomic DNA was extracted from bulk tumor tissue, and 600 ng of gDNA was amplified for each sample. Multiple biopsies per primary tumor were taken during surgery, spaced as far apart as possible within the tumor mass. The study cohort was described as untreated and was composed of newly diagnosed NSCLC cases undergoing curative surgery.

The material sequenced was lung tumor tissue. Receptor source: a man in his fifties with non-small cell lung cancer.

This clonotype was seen ten or more times. The rearrangement links TRBV7-6 to TRBJ2-7, with 10 nucleotides matching TRBD2. Per the germline V gene, CDR1 is SGHVS and CDR2 is FNYEAQ. Unmatched junction bases numbered 13, after V lost 5 bases and J lost 3 bases. The length of the CDR3 is 17 residues. The CDR3 DNA sequence: TGTGCCAGCAGCCAGTATTTGAGTCTAGCGGGGGTCTACGAGCAGTACTTC. Its protein is CASSQYLSLAGVYEQYF. The variable domain in full, with the rest retrieved from reference TRBV7-6 and TRBJ2-7, is GAGVSQSPRYKVTKRGQDVALRCDPISGHVSLYWYRQALGQGPEFLTYFNYEAQQDKSGLPNDRFSAERPEGSISTLTIQRTEQRDSAMYRCASSQYLSLAGVYEQYFGPGTRLTVT.

In regard to this clonotype: Possible read error: a much larger clone is one base away. The chain has TRBV2 and TRBJ2-1; 8 nucleotides line up with TRBD2. The CDR3 sequence is 15 residues long. Germline V gene lookup returns CDR1 SNHLY and CDR2 FYNNEI. V was clipped by 6 bases and J by 5 bases; unmatched bases: 9. The CDR3: CASRSSGSSDNEQFF. CDR3 in DNA: TGTGCCAGCAGATCCAGCGGGAGCAGTGACAATGAGCAGTTCTTC.

This clonotype was seen more than once but under ten times. The genes are TRBV5-6 and TRBJ2-1; no reliable D call. The CDR3 extends over 13 amino acids. V lost 1 base and J lost 9, with 11 bases in between. CDR1 is SGHDT and CDR2 is YYEEEE in the germline V gene. The CDR3 DNA follows: TGTGCCAGCAGCTTGCTCGATTGGGTTGAGCAGTTCTTC. Its protein product is CASSLLDWVEQFF.

This clonotype has just a few counts. The chain couples TRBV7-9 to TRBJ2-1, with 10 bases aligning to TRBD1. CDR3 length equals 16 residues. The V and J ends lost 4 bases and 4 bases, in that order; junction bases with no gene match: 7. Germline values: CDR1 SEHNR, CDR2 FQNEAQ (reference sequence). CDR3 loop: CASSSTDRGTYNEQFF. Here the CDR3 DNA reads TGTGCCAGCAGCTCGACGGACAGGGGGACGTACAATGAGCAGTTCTTC.

The sample holds many counts of this clonotype. CDR3 nucleotides: TGCGCCAGCAGTGGGGACAGGGTCTACGAGCAGTACTTC. Protein: CASSGDRVYEQYF. The chain joins TRBV5-1 to TRBJ2-7, with 9 bases aligning to TRBD1. Germline trimming cut 5 bases from V and 3 bases from J; bases unmatched to any gene: 3. The germline V gene has CDR1 SGHRS and CDR2 YFSETQ. The CDR3 sequence is 13 residues long.

Concerning this clonotype: A much larger clone differs by one base, so this may be a read error. V and J are TRBV6-2 or TRBV6-3 and TRBJ1-2; D is unclear. This CDR3 contains 12 residues. Germline V gives CDR1 MNHEY, CDR2 SVGEGT. The CDR3 reads CASSVSNYCYTF. CDR3 DNA: TGTGCCAGCAGTGTCTCCAACTATTGCTACACCTTC.

In its sample, this clonotype was seen many times. The rearrangement uses TRBV12-3 or TRBV12-4 and TRBJ1-1; D may be TRBD1 (5 bases). V was shortened by 3 bases and J by 1 base, with 9 bases between the two germline ends. This CDR3 has 14 amino acids. The CDR3, as DNA: TGTGCCAGCAGTTTTAATGGGGGGAACACTGAAGCTTTCTTT. This translates into CASSFNGGNTEAFF.

This clonotype was picked up one time. Being one base from a much bigger clone, this may be a read error. The V call is TRBV7-9, the J call TRBJ2-7; D is ambiguous. The CDR3 consists of 12 residues. V lost 4 bases and J lost 10, with 14 bases in between. The germline gives CDR1 SEHNR, CDR2 FQNEAQ (reference sequence). This CDR3 is CASSSVDGDQYF. The CDR3 nucleotides read TGTGCCAGCAGCTCCGTAGATGGGGATCAGTACTTC.

This clonotype was detected ten times or more. In DNA form, the CDR3 reads TGTGCCTGGAGTGGACAGGGAAAGAACACTGAAGCTTTCTTT. Protein product: CAWSGQGKNTEAFF. The chain joins TRBV30 to TRBJ1-1, with 7 positions matching TRBD1. V lost 1 base, J lost 1 base, and 3 bases stayed unmatched. This CDR3 is 14 amino acids long. In germline, CDR1 is GTSNPN, CDR2 SVGIG (reference sequence).

This clonotype appeared many times. The chain couples TRBV10-3 to TRBJ2-3, with 11 positions matching TRBD2. CDR1 is ENHRY and CDR2 is SYGVKD in the germline V gene. The CDR3 contains 17 residues. After removal of 4 bases from V and 2 bases from J, the junction contained 8 bases not matched to a gene. DNA for the CDR3: TGTGCCATCAGTGCTCGGACTAGCGGGTATTTCACAGATACGCAGTATTTT. It specifies CAISARTSGYFTDTQYF.

The sample holds a few counts of this clonotype. The chain has TRBV29-1 and TRBJ2-2; TRBD1 is a possible D gene (5 bases). The CDR3 extends over 14 amino acids. Trimming removed 4 bases at V and 2 bases at J, with 11 bases between. The germline CDR1 and CDR2 sequences are SQVTM and ANQGSEA. The CDR3 DNA is TGCAGCGTTGTATCCAGGGTCAACACCGGGGAGCTGTTTTTT. Its translation is CSVVSRVNTGELFF.

The chain uses TRBV5-1 and TRBJ2-3; D gene uncertain. The CDR3 is 15 residues long. Trimming removed 0 bases at V and 0 bases at J, with 8 bases between. Germline CDR1 reads SGHRS; CDR2 reads YFSETQ. Here the CDR3 reads CASSLDFTSTDTQYF. The CDR3 DNA reads TGCGCCAGCAGCTTGGACTTTACTAGCACAGATACGCAGTATTTT.

Judged by abundance, this clonotype is medium-sized. This chain connects TRBV15 to TRBJ2-1, with 8 bases matching TRBD2. Germline V gene data show CDR1 as LNHNV and CDR2 as YYDKDF (reference sequence). J was trimmed by 3 bases and V by 4 bases; bases with no gene match: 5. There are 15 residues in the CDR3. The DNA for the CDR3 is TGTGCCACCAGCACAAGGACTAGCAGCTACAATGAGCAGTTCTTC. Its protein is CATSTRTSSYNEQFF.

By proportion, this clonotype is medium-sized (0.01 to 0.1%). V gene TRBV24-1 combines with J gene TRBJ1-2; no definite D call. The CDR3 is made up of 12 amino acids. The V and J ends lost 2 bases and 4 bases respectively, with 4 bases between them. Germline V gene sequence: CDR1 KGHDR, CDR2 SFDVKD. CDR3 protein: CATSDYSYGYTF. The CDR3, as DNA: TGTGCCACCAGTGATTACAGCTATGGCTACACCTTC.

There are many counts of this clonotype. This chain links TRBV20-1 with TRBJ2-1; 7 nucleotides agree with TRBD2. CDR3 length: 15 residues. The V gene end was trimmed by 3 bases and the J gene end by 0 bases; junction bases not matched to a gene: 5. Germline V gene sequence: CDR1 DFQATT, CDR2 SNEGSKA (reference sequence). The CDR3 DNA reads as TGCAGTGCTAGGGGGGGGTTGAGCTCCTACAATGAGCAGTTCTTC. It specifies CSARGGLSSYNEQFF.

This clonotype was picked up many times. The chain recombines TRBV6-1 with TRBJ1-1, with D unresolved. Looked up from germline, CDR1 is MNHNS and CDR2 is SASEGT. This CDR3 has 12 amino acids. V was cut by 5 bases and J by 9 bases, with 13 bases left in between. In nucleotides, the CDR3 is TGTGCCAGCAGTCCCGGGGAAAAAAAAGCTTTCTTT. Translating gives CASSPGEKKAFF.

About this clonotype itself: It may be a read error: a sequence one base away is much more abundant. The chain combines TRBV7-3 with TRBJ2-6; 8 bases are shared with TRBD2. Germline V gene sequence: CDR1 SGHTA, CDR2 FQGTGA. The CDR3 loop spans 17 amino acids. This CDR3 is CAISPGGAASGANVLTF. The CDR3 DNA reads as TGTGCCATCAGCCCCGGGGGGGCGGCCTCTGGGGCCAACGTCCTGACTTTC.

Judged by abundance, this clonotype is medium-sized. This sequence joins TRBV28 and TRBJ2-7; TRBD1 agrees at 10 bases. J gave up 4 bases and V 5 bases, and 11 bases lay outside the gene matches. Germline values: CDR1 MDHEN, CDR2 SYDVKM. There are 16 residues in the CDR3. The CDR3 nucleotides read TGTGCCAGCAGTGATGGGACAGGGGAAAGGAAATACGAGCAGTACTTC. Translated, it gives CASSDGTGERKYEQYF.

This clonotype was seen repeatedly, ten times or more. V is TRBV20-1 and J is TRBJ1-2; the match to TRBD1 covers 10 bases. This CDR3 is built from 14 residues. In germline, CDR1 is DFQATT, CDR2 SNEGSKA (reference sequence). V trimming: 1 base; J trimming: 7 bases; junction bases outside the gene matches: 6. The chain's CDR3 is CSARVGTGVFGYTF. The CDR3 bases are TGCAGTGCTAGAGTCGGGACAGGGGTTTTTGGCTACACCTTC.

This clonotype was seen a few times. An end of the junction differs from the germline gene, which may be a read error. The chain carries TRBV19 and TRBJ1-2; unclear D gene. The CDR3 spans 12 residues. Germline CDR1 and CDR2: LNHDA and SQIVND (reference sequence). The DNA for the CDR3 is TGTGCCAGTAGTATTAAGGGCTATGGCTGCACCTTC. It yields the protein CASSIKGYGCTF.

This clonotype showed up many times. The gene calls are TRBV2 and TRBJ2-3, with D hard to call. The V and J ends lost 7 bases and 0 bases respectively, with 14 bases between them. Germline V gene lookup returns CDR1 SNHLY and CDR2 FYNNEI. The CDR3 spans 15 residues. DNA of the CDR3: TGTGCCAGCAATGGTAACAGCACTAGCACAGATACGCAGTATTTT. The encoded protein is CASNGNSTSTDTQYF.

This clonotype was counted only a few times. An end of the junction differs from the germline gene, which may be a read error. The chain links TRBV6-4 to TRBJ2-1; weak D call: TRBD2 (5 bases). Germline V gene sequence: CDR1 MRHNA, CDR2 SNTAGT. The CDR3 is 14 residues long. As DNA, the CDR3 is TGTGCCAGCAGTAGACTCCCCGGGATCAATGAGCGGTTCTTC. Translated: CASSRLPGINERFF.

Comment on this clonotype: With a much larger clone just one base away, this may be a read error. The rearrangement uses TRBV9 and TRBJ2-7; 7 bases fit TRBD1. This CDR3 has 15 amino acids. The germline gives CDR1 SGDLS, CDR2 YYNGEE. The CDR3 DNA follows: TGTGACAGCAGCGTAGCCCCCGGGACAGTTTACGAGCAGTACTTC. It codes for CDSSVAPGTVYEQYF.

At least ten counts were recorded for this clonotype. This chain joins TRBV11-1 and TRBJ1-6, with a tentative D call TRBD1 (5 bases). Trimming removed 2 bases at V and 10 bases at J, with 12 bases between. Germline V gene lookup returns CDR1 SGHAT and CDR2 FQDESV (reference sequence). The CDR3 is 14 amino acids. The CDR3 reads CASSLQGIRSPLHF. CDR3 nucleotide sequence: TGTGCCAGCAGCTTACAGGGCATACGATCACCCCTCCACTTT.

This clonotype was found many times. This chain uses TRBV18 with TRBJ1-1; D not resolved. The CDR3 is made up of 13 amino acids. Between the trimmed V and J ends, which lost 6 bases and 1 base, there was a span of 9 bases. CDR1 is KGHSH, CDR2 LQKENI, per germline. CDR3 DNA sequence: TGTGCCAGCTCCCCGAGCCAGAACACTGAAGCTTTCTTT. Translating it yields CASSPSQNTEAFF.

This clonotype occurred many times. This chain links TRBV20-1 with TRBJ2-3; TRBD2 agrees at 10 bases. The CDR3 consists of 15 residues. Germline CDR1 is DFQATT and CDR2 is SNEGSKA (reference sequence). After removal of 5 bases from V and 3 bases from J, the junction contained 8 bases not matched to a gene. CDR3 DNA sequence: TGCAGTGCTCACCCCGGGACTAGCGAGACAGATACGCAGTATTTT. Amino acids: CSAHPGTSETDTQYF.

This clonotype was counted at least ten times. This chain uses TRBV7-9 with TRBJ2-3; 9 positions match TRBD2. CDR1 SEHNR and CDR2 FQNEAQ come from the germline V gene (reference sequence). The V segment lost 5 bases and the J segment 0 bases; nucleotides outside the gene matches: 12. CDR3 size: 18 residues. As DNA, the CDR3 is TGTGCCAGCAGCCCCGGGACTAGCTTATTCGATAGCACAGATACGCAGTATTTT. It specifies CASSPGTSLFDSTDTQYF. The entire variable domain, with the rest obtained from reference TRBV7-9 and TRBJ2-3, is as follows: DTGVSQNPRHKITKRGQNVTFRCDPISEHNRLYWYRQTLGQGPEFLTYFQNEAQLEKSRLLSDRFSAERPKGSFSTLEIQRTEQGDSAMYLCASSPGTSLFDSTDTQYFGPGTRLTVL.

By sample fraction, this clonotype is medium-sized (0.01 to 0.1%). V and J are TRBV27 and TRBJ1-2, with D possibly matching TRBD1 (5 bases). From germline, CDR1 is MNHEY and CDR2 SMNVEV (reference sequence). This CDR3 contains 12 residues. Trimming pared 6 bases from V and 4 bases from J, leaving 9 bases between. Here the CDR3 DNA reads TGTGCCAGCAGGGGAAGGGGCTATGGCTACACCTTC. The encoded protein is CASRGRGYGYTF.

This clonotype appeared many times. This chain joins TRBV12-3 or TRBV12-4 and TRBJ1-5; D might be TRBD1 (5 bases). Trimming pared 5 bases from V and 4 bases from J, leaving 15 bases between. The CDR3 runs 15 residues. The CDR3 bases are TGTGCCAGCAGTCTCCGATGGGGCGCAAATCAGCCCCAGCATTTT. Translation: CASSLRWGANQPQHF.

This clonotype was recorded many times. The chain is built from TRBV7-2 and TRBJ2-1; unclear D gene. The CDR3 has 16 amino acids. V lost 2 bases and J 5 bases, leaving 16 bases between the germline ends. Germline CDR1 and CDR2: SGHTA and FQGNSA. As DNA, the CDR3 is TGTGCCAGCAGCTTAATGGTGCATTCCAGCAACAATGAGCAGTTCTTC. It codes for CASSLMVHSSNNEQFF. Full variable domain (rest looked up from reference TRBV7-2 and TRBJ2-1): GAGVSQSPSNKVTEKGKDVELRCDPISGHTALYWYRQSLGQGLEFLIYFQGNSAPDKSGLPSDRFSAERTGGSVSTLTIQRTQQEDSAVYLCASSLMVHSSNNEQFFGPGTRLTVL.

This clonotype appeared many times. The chain recombines TRBV20-1 with TRBJ1-1; TRBD1 aligns across 7 bases. The CDR3 is made up of 12 amino acids. V lost 3 bases to trimming and J lost 11 bases; unmatched junction nucleotides: 9. Germline V lookup: CDR1 DFQATT, CDR2 SNEGSKA (reference sequence). The CDR3 is CSASREGATAFF. The CDR3 coding sequence is TGCAGTGCTAGTAGGGAGGGGGCGACGGCTTTCTTT.

Points on this clonotype: The missing conserved phenylalanine or tryptophan at the end of this CDR3 makes a read error likely. This chain links TRBV4-2 with TRBJ2-2, with 8 nucleotides matching TRBD2. Germline lookup yields CDR1 LGHNA and CDR2 YNFKEQ. The CDR3 runs to 15 residues. CDR3 nucleotide sequence: TGTGCCAGCAGCCAAGTACTAGCGGAGGTCGGGGTGCTGTTTTCT. Translation gives CASSQVLAEVGVLFS.